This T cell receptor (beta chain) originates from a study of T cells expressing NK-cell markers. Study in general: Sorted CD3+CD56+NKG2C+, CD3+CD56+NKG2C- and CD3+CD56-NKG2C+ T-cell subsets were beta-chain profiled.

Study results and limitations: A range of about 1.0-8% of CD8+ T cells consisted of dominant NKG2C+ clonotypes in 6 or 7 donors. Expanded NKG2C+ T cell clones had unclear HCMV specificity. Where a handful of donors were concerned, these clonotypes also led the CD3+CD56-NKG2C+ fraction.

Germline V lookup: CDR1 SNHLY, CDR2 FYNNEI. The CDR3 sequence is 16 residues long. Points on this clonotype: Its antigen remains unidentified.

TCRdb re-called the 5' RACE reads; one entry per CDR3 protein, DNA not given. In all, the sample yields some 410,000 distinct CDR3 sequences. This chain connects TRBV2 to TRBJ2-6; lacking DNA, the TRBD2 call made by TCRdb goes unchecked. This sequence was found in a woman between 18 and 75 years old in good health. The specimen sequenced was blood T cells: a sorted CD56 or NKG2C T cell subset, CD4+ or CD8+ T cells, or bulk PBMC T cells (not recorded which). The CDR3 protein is CASSEGTAPGANVLTF. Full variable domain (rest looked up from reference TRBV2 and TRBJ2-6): EPEVTQTPSHQVTQMGQEVILRCVPISNHLYFYWYRQILGQKVEFLVSFYNNEISEKSEIFDDQFSVERPDGSNFTLKIRSTKLEDSAMYFCASSEGTAPGANVLTFGAGSRLTVL.